This T cell receptor (beta chain) was identified during a study of CD8+ T cells in alopecia areata. After isolation, RNA underwent reverse transcription to generate cDNA as the sequencing template. Sequencing used immunoSEQ multiplex PCR; TCRdb keeps in-frame clones, though not all of them. The sample has about 220,000 clones, under 60% seen once; the top ten hold around 1.4%. This clone was observed a handful of times. What it binds is unknown. Overall study results and limits: It was lesional scalp, especially alopecia totalis/universalis, that showed higher clonality than normal scalp.

The sample's treatment: oral pan-JAK inhibitor, 5-10 mg twice daily. This sequence was found in a human donor with alopecia areata. Source: CD4+ T cells sorted from blood, taken at week 4, from a patient treated with tofacitinib.

CDR3 in amino acids: CSVEVGQSFPSGANVLTF. The CDR3, as DNA: TGCAGCGTTGAAGTTGGACAGTCCTTCCCCTCTGGGGCCAACGTCCTGACTTTC. The chain uses TRBV29-1 and TRBJ2-6; the D gene is possibly TRBD1 (6 bases). Trimming took 1 base from V and 0 from J, leaving 16 bases between them. Germline V CDR1 and CDR2: SQVTM, ANQGSEA. The CDR3 consists of 18 residues.